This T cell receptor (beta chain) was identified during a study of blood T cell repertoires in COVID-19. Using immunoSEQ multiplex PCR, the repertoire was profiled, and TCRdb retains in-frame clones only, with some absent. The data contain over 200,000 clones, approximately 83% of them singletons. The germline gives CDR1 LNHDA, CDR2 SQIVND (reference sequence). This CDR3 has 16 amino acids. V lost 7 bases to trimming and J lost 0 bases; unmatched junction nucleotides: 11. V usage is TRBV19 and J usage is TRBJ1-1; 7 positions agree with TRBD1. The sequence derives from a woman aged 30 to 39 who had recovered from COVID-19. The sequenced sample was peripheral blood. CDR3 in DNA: TGTGCCAGTATCCCTACAGGGGCGCTCCTGAACACTGAAGCTTTCTTT. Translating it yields CASIPTGALLNTEAFF.